These T cell receptor beta chains were read from a single sample in a study of beta chain features in type 1 diabetes. Only in-frame clones appear in the TCRdb table, and some are missing; sequencing was by immunoSEQ multiplex PCR. The sample shows some 220,000 clones, about 11% of them seen only once. Sequenced: central memory CD4+ T cells from blood. Receptors were obtained from a man between 18 and 35 years old in good health. CDR3s include the opening cysteine and the closing phenylalanine or tryptophan. A D gene is named only where the DNA matches it firmly. Size is omitted from some rows. Given values are once, few, many or a class for expanded clones.

CDR3 DNA: TGTGCCAGCAGCTTCTCCGGTGGCGGGGGCTACGAGCAGTACTTC; CDR3 protein: CASSFSGGGGYEQYF; clone size: .; D gene: TRBD2; V gene: TRBV7-9; J gene: TRBJ2-7
CDR3 DNA: TGCAGCGCCTTCGAATCGAACACTGAAGCTTTCTTT; CDR3 protein: CSAFESNTEAFF; clone size: few; D gene: .; V gene: TRBV29-1; J gene: TRBJ1-1
CDR3 DNA: TGTGCCAGCAGATTGGAGAGGGCCAGTGAGCAGTTCTTC; CDR3 protein: CASRLERASEQFF; clone size: .; D gene: .; V gene: TRBV6-1; J gene: TRBJ2-1
CDR3 DNA: TGCGCCAGCAGCCAAGTCCGGACCACCTTAGGCAATGAGCAGTTCTTC; CDR3 protein: CASSQVRTTLGNEQFF; clone size: .; D gene: .; V gene: TRBV4-1; J gene: TRBJ2-1
CDR3 DNA: TGTGCCAGCAGTTTGAGGCTGTATGGCTACACCTTC; CDR3 protein: CASSLRLYGYTF; clone size: many; D gene: .; V gene: TRBV28; J gene: TRBJ1-2
CDR3 DNA: TGCGCCAGCAGCTTCGAAACAGGGATCCCCGGGGAGCTGTTTTTT; CDR3 protein: CASSFETGIPGELFF; clone size: .; D gene: .; V gene: TRBV5-1; J gene: TRBJ2-2
CDR3 DNA: TGTGCCAGCAGCGTAGAGTCAGCGGGGACAACAGATACGCAGTATTTT; CDR3 protein: CASSVESAGTTDTQYF; clone size: few; D gene: .; V gene: TRBV9; J gene: TRBJ2-3
CDR3 DNA: TGTGCCAGCAGTGAAGAGGCGTTCTACAATGAGCAGTTCTTC; CDR3 protein: CASSEEAFYNEQFF; clone size: few; D gene: .; V gene: TRBV2; J gene: TRBJ2-1
CDR3 DNA: TGCAGCGTTGAACTTCCCTATACGGGTACGCAGTATTTT; CDR3 protein: CSVELPYTGTQYF; clone size: .; D gene: .; V gene: TRBV29-1; J gene: TRBJ2-3
CDR3 DNA: TGTGCCAGCAGTCGACAGGGTTTAGTTGGGGAGACCCAGTACTTC; CDR3 protein: CASSRQGLVGETQYF; clone size: .; D gene: TRBD1; V gene: TRBV28; J gene: TRBJ2-5
CDR3 DNA: TGTGCCATCAGTGCGGAGGCCGCGCGGGGAAACACCATATATTTT; CDR3 protein: CAISAEAARGNTIYF; clone size: .; D gene: .; V gene: TRBV10-3; J gene: TRBJ1-3
CDR3 DNA: TGCGCCAGCAGCTTGGATGGACTTGGATGGGGGAACATTCAGTACTTC; CDR3 protein: CASSLDGLGWGNIQYF; clone size: few; D gene: .; V gene: TRBV5-1; J gene: TRBJ2-4
CDR3 DNA: .; CDR3 protein: CASSSSTPEQYF; clone size: few; D gene: .; V gene: TRBV28; J gene: TRBJ2-7
CDR3 DNA: TGTGCCAGCAGCCGCCGGGACCATAAAAACATTCAGTACTTC; CDR3 protein: CASSRRDHKNIQYF; clone size: .; D gene: .; V gene: TRBV14; J gene: TRBJ2-4
CDR3 DNA: TGTGCCAGCAGCTCTGGGTCCGGGACTCGCACAGATACGCAGTATTTT; CDR3 protein: CASSSGSGTRTDTQYF; clone size: .; D gene: .; V gene: TRBV11-2; J gene: TRBJ2-3
CDR3 DNA: TGCGCCAGCAGGCCCCAGGGCCCGAACACTGAAGCTTTCTTT; CDR3 protein: CASRPQGPNTEAFF; clone size: few; D gene: .; V gene: TRBV5-1; J gene: TRBJ1-1
CDR3 DNA: TGTGCCAGCTCACCACCGGTAAGGGGTAGCTCCTACAATGAGCAGTTCTTC; CDR3 protein: CASSPPVRGSSYNEQFF; clone size: .; D gene: .; V gene: TRBV18; J gene: TRBJ2-1
CDR3 DNA: TGTGCCAGCAGTGTGGATAGCGTTCCCAATGAGCAGTTCTTC; CDR3 protein: CASSVDSVPNEQFF; clone size: few; D gene: .; V gene: TRBV2; J gene: TRBJ2-1
CDR3 DNA: TGTGCCAGCTCACCACCAGGGGGAACCCCGGAGCAGTTCTTC; CDR3 protein: CASSPPGGTPEQFF; clone size: few; D gene: .; V gene: TRBV18; J gene: TRBJ2-1
CDR3 DNA: TGTGCCAGCAGGCAAACAGGTGGGATCTCCTACGAGCAGTACTTC; CDR3 protein: CASRQTGGISYEQYF; clone size: .; D gene: .; V gene: TRBV6-1; J gene: TRBJ2-7